These 5 T cell receptor beta chains came from one sample sequenced in a study of blood T cell repertoires in COVID-19. Assay: immunoSEQ multiplex PCR; the TCRdb copy retains only in-frame clones and omits some. Among under 200,000 clones listed, about 90% were seen once. The sample consisted of PBMCs or T cells enriched from blood (not recorded which). The origin of the receptors is a woman younger than 35 who had recovered from COVID-19.

The gene calls are TRBV6-4 and TRBJ2-7; possible D gene TRBD2, 6 bases. Trimming removed 0 bases at V and 5 bases at J, with 23 bases between. This CDR3 is 18 amino acids long. Germline V gene data show CDR1 as MRHNA and CDR2 as SNTAGT. This CDR3 is CASSDSREAGNRRNEQYF. The CDR3 bases are TGTGCCAGCAGTGACTCGAGAGAGGCGGGGAACCGAAGGAACGAGCAGTACTTC.

The chain recombines TRBV12-1 with TRBJ1-2; TRBD1, the table's D call, lacks a check against the DNA. TRBV12-1 is a pseudogene locus. The CDR3 runs 13 residues. CDR3: CASSDRDSGGYTF. In nucleotides, the CDR3 is TGTGCCAGCAGCGACCGGGACAGCGGTGGCTACACCTTC.

The chain links TRBV5-4 to TRBJ2-3, with D perhaps matching TRBD2 (5 bases). Germline V gene data show CDR1 as SGHNT and CDR2 as YYREEE (reference sequence). Trimming pared 4 bases from V and 6 bases from J, leaving 9 bases between. The CDR3 runs to 12 residues. CDR3 protein: CASSEDLDTQYF. The CDR3 bases are TGTGCCAGCAGCGAGGACTTGGATACGCAGTATTTT.

The V call is TRBV29-1, the J call TRBJ1-1; TRBD1 matches 9 bases. V lost 7 bases, J lost 0 bases, and 12 bases stayed unmatched. The CDR3 has 16 residues. Germline CDR1 and CDR2: SQVTM and ANQGSEA. The CDR3 DNA reads TGCAGCGCTATCAAACAGGGGGCGCGAATGAACACTGAAGCTTTCTTT. It codes for CSAIKQGARMNTEAFF.

The chain employs TRBV24-1 and TRBJ2-1; perhaps TRBD1 as D (5 bases). Germline V gives CDR1 KGHDR, CDR2 SFDVKD. This CDR3 is 13 amino acids long. The V gene lost 3 bases and the J gene lost 7 bases, with 9 bases spanning the gap. The CDR3 protein is CATSDANRNEQFF. CDR3 DNA sequence: TGTGCCACCAGTGATGCGAACAGGAATGAGCAGTTCTTC.